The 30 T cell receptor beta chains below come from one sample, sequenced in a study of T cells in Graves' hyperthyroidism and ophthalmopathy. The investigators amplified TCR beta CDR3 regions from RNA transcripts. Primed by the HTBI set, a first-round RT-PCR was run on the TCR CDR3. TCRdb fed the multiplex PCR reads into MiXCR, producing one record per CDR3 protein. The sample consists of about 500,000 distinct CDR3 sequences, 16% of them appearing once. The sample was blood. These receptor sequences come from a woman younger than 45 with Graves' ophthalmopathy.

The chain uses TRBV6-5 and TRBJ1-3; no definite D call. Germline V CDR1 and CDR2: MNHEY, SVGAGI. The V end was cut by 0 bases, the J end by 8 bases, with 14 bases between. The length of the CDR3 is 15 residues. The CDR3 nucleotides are TGTGCCAGCAGTTACTCACCCGAGTCTGGGTACACCATATATTTT. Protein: CASSYSPESGYTIYF.

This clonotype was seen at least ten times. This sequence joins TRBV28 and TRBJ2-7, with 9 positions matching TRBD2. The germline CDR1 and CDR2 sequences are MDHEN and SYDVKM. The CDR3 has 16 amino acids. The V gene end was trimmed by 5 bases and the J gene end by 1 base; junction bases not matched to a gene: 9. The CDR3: CASSPHTSGQSYEQYF. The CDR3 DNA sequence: TGTGCCAGCAGTCCCCACACTAGCGGGCAATCCTACGAGCAGTACTTC.

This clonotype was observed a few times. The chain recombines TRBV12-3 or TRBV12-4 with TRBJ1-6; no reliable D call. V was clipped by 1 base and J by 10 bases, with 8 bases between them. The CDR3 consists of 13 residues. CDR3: CASSLVGRSPLHF. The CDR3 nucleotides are TGTGCCAGCAGTTTAGTGGGCCGGTCACCCCTCCACTTT.

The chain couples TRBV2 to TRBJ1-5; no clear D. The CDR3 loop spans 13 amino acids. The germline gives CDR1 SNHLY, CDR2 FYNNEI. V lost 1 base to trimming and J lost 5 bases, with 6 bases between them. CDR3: CASSEGWHQPQHF. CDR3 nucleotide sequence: TGTGCCAGCAGTGAAGGGTGGCATCAGCCCCAGCATTTT.

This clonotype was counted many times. The CDR3 sequence is CATSRAMGEQFF. Written as DNA, the CDR3 is TGTGCCACCAGCAGAGCTATGGGTGAGCAGTTCTTC. The V and J genes are TRBV15 and TRBJ2-1; D unresolved. CDR1 is LNHNV and CDR2 is YYDKDF in the germline V gene (reference sequence). V was shortened by 1 base and J by 9 bases, with 7 bases between the two germline ends. The CDR3 runs to 12 residues. The complete variable domain, with remaining parts taken from reference TRBV15 and TRBJ2-1, reads DAMVIQNPRYQVTQFGKPVTLSCSQTLNHNVMYWYQQKSSQAPKLLFHYYDKDFNNEADTPDNFQSRRPNTSFCFLDIRSPGLGDTAMYLCATSRAMGEQFFGPGTRLTVL.

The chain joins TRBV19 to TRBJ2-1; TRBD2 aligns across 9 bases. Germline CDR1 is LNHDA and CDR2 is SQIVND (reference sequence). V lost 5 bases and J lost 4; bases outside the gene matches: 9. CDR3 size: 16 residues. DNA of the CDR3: TGTGCCAGTAGTTGGACTAGCGCCCATAATTACAATGAGCAGTTCTTC. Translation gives CASSWTSAHNYNEQFF.

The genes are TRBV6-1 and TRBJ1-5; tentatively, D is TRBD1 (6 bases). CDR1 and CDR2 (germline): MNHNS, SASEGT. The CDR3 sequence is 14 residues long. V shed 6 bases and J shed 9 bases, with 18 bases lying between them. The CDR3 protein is CASRPTGPRAPQHF. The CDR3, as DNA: TGTGCCAGCAGGCCTACAGGGCCCCGGGCGCCCCAGCATTTT.

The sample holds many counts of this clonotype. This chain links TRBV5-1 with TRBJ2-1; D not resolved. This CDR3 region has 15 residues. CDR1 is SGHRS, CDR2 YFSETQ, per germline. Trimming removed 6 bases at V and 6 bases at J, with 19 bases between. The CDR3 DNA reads TGCGCCAGCACCTTAGGAACGGCAGAAGGCAATGAGCAGTTCTTC. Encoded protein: CASTLGTAEGNEQFF. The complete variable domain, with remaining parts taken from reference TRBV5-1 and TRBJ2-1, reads KAGVTQTPRYLIKTRGQQVTLSCSPISGHRSVSWYQQTPGQGLQFLFEYFSETQRNKGNFPGRFSGRQFSNSRSEMNVSTLELGDSALYLCASTLGTAEGNEQFFGPGTRLTVL.

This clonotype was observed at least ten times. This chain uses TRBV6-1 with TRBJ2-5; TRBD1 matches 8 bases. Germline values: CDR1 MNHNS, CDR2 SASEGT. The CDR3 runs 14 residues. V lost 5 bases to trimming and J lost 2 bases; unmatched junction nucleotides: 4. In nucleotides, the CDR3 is TGTGCCAGCAGTAAACAGGGGGGACAAGAGACCCAGTACTTC. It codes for CASSKQGGQETQYF.

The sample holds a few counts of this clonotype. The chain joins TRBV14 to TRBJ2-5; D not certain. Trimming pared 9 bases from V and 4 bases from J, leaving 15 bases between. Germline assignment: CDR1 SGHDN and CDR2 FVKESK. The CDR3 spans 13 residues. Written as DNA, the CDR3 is TGTGCCAGTATTTCTCGGCGGCGAGAGACCCAGTACTTC. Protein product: CASISRRRETQYF.

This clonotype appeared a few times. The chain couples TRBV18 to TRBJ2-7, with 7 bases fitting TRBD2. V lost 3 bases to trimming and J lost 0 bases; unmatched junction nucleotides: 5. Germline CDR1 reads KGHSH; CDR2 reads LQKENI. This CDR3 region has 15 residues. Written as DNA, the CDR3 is TGTGCCAGCTCACCCCCTCTAGCGGCCTCCTACGAGCAGTACTTC. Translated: CASSPPLAASYEQYF.

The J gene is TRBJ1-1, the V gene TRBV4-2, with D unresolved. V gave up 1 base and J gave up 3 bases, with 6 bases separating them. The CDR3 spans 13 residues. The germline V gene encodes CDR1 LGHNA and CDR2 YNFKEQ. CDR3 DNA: TGTGCCAGCAGCCAAGCAACCTACACTGAAGCTTTCTTT. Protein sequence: CASSQATYTEAFF.

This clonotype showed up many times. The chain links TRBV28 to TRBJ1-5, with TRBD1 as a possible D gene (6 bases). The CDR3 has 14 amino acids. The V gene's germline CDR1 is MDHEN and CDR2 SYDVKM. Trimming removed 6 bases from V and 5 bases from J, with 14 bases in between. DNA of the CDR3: TGTGCCAGCAGCCCTACAGGGACCGATCAGCCCCAGCATTTT. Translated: CASSPTGTDQPQHF.

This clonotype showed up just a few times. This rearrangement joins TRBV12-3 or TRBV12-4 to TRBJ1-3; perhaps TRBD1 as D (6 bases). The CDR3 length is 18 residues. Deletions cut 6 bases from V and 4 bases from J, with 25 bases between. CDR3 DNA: TGTGCCAGCAGCCTAGCACCGGACAGCCCTCTTCGAGGAAACACCATATATTTT. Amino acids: CASSLAPDSPLRGNTIYF.

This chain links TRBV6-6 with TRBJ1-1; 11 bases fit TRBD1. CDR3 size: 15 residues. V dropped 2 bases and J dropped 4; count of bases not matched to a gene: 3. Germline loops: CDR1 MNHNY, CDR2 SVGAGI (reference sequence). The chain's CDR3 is CASSYQGTGGTEAFF. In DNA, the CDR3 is TGTGCCAGCAGTTACCAGGGGACAGGGGGCACTGAAGCTTTCTTT.

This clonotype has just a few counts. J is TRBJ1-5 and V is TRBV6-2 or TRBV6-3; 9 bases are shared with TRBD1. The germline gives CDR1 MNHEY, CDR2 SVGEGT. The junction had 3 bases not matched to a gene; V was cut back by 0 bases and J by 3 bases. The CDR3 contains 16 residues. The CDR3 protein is CASSYSGQGLNQPQHF. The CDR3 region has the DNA TGTGCCAGCAGTTACTCGGGACAGGGCCTCAATCAGCCCCAGCATTTT.

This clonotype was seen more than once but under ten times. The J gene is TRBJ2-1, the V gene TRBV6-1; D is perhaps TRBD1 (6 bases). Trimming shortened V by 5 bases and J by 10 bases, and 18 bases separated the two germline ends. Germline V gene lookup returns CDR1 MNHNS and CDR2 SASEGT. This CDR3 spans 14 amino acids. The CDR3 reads CASSPNTGTGEQFF. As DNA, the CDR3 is TGTGCCAGCAGTCCAAACACGGGAACAGGGGAGCAGTTCTTC.

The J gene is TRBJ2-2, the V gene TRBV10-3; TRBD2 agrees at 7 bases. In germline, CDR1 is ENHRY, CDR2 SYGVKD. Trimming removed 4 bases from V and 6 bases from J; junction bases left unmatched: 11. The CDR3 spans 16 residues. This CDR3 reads CAISGIGGSGPGELFF. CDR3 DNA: TGTGCCATCAGTGGAATCGGCGGGAGTGGACCCGGGGAGCTGTTTTTT.

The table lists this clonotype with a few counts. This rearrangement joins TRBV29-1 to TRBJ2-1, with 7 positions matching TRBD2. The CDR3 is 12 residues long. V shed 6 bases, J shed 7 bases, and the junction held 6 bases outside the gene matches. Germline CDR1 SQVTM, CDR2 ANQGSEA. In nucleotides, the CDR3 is TGCAGCGTGGGTCTAGCGGTGAATGAGCAGTTCTTC. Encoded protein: CSVGLAVNEQFF.

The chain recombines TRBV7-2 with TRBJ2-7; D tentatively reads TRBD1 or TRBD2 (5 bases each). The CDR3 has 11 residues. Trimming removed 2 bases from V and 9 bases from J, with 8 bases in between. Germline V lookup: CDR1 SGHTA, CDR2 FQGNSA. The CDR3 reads CASSLTGRQYF. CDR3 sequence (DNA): TGTGCCAGCAGCTTAACGGGGCGGCAGTACTTC.

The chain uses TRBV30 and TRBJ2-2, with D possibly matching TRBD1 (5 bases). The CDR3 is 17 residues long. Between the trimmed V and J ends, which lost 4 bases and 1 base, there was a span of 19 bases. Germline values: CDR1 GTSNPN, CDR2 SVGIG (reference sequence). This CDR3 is CAWKKSNTGGNTGELFF. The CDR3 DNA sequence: TGTGCCTGGAAAAAATCGAACACAGGTGGGAACACCGGGGAGCTGTTTTTT.

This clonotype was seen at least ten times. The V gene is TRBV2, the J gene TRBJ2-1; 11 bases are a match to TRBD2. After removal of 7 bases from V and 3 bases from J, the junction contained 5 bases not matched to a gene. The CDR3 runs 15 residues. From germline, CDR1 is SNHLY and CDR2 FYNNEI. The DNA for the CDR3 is TGTGCCAGCAAGACCCTAGCGGGGGGCTACAATGAGCAGTTCTTC. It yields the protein CASKTLAGGYNEQFF. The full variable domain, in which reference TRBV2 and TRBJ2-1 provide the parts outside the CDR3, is EPEVTQTPSHQVTQMGQEVILRCVPISNHLYFYWYRQILGQKVEFLVSFYNNEISEKSEIFDDQFSVERPDGSNFTLKIRSTKLEDSAMYFCASKTLAGGYNEQFFGPGTRLTVL.

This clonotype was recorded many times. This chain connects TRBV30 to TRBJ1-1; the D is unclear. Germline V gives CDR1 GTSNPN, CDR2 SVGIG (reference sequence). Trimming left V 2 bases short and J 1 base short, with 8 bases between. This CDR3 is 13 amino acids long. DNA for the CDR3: TGTGCCTGGAGTAAACCAGCGAACACTGAAGCTTTCTTT. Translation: CAWSKPANTEAFF.

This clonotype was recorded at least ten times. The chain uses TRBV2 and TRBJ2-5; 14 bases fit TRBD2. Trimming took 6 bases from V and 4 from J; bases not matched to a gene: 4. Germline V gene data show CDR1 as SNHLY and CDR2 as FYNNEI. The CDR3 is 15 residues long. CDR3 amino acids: CASRATSGRAETQYF. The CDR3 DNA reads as TGTGCCAGCAGGGCGACTAGCGGGAGGGCAGAGACCCAGTACTTC. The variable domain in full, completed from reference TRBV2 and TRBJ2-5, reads EPEVTQTPSHQVTQMGQEVILRCVPISNHLYFYWYRQILGQKVEFLVSFYNNEISEKSEIFDDQFSVERPDGSNFTLKIRSTKLEDSAMYFCASRATSGRAETQYFGPGTRLLVL.

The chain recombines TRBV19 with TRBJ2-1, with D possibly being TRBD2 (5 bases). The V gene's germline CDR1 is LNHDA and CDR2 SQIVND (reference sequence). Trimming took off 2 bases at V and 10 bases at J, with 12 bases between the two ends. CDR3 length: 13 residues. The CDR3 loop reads CASSINLREEQFF. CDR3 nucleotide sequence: TGTGCCAGTAGTATAAACCTGAGGGAGGAGCAGTTCTTC.

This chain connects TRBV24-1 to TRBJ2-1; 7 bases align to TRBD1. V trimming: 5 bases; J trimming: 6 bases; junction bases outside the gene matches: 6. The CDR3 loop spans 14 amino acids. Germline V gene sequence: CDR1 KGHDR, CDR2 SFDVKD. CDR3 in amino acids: CATSAGQTLNEQFF. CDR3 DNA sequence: TGTGCCACCAGTGCGGGACAGACGCTCAATGAGCAGTTCTTC.

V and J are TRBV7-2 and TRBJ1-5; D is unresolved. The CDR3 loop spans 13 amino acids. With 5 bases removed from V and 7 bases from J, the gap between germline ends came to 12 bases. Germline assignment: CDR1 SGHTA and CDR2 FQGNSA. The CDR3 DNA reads TGTGCCAGCAGCCCCTCGGCCGAACAGCCCCAGCATTTT. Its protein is CASSPSAEQPQHF.

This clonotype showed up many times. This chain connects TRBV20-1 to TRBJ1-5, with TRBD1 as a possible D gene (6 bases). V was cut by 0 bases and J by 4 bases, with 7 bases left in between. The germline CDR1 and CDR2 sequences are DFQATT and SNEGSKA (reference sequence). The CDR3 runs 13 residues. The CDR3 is CSAREDRNQPQHF. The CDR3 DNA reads TGCAGTGCTAGAGAAGACAGGAATCAGCCCCAGCATTTT.

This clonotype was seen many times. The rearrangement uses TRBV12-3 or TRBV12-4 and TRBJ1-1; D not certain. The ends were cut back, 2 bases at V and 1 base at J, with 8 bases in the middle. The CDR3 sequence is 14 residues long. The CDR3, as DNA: TGTGCCAGCAGTTTAAGGGTCGAGAACACTGAAGCTTTCTTT. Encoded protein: CASSLRVENTEAFF.

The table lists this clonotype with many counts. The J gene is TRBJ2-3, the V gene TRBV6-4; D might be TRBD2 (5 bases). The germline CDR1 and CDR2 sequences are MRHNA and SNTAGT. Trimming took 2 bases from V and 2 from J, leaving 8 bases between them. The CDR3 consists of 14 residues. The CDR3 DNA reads TGTGCCAGCAGTGACAGCGGTACCACAGATACGCAGTATTTT. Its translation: CASSDSGTTDTQYF.